This T cell receptor beta chain was recovered during a study of T-cell memory formation after mild COVID-19. TCRdb ran MiXCR on the 5' RACE reads and lists one entry per CDR3 protein. The table shows around 310,000 distinct CDR3 sequences, with 13% to 15% occurring only once. The TCR originated in a man younger than 35 who had mild COVID-19 (a few samples of this study predate the infection). Cell type and time point are not known. The sequenced sample was PBMCs or a T cell subset sorted from them (not recorded which).

CDR3 bases: TGTGCCAGCAGCCCGAGACAGAGGAACACTGAAGCTTTCTTT. Residues: CASSPRQRNTEAFF. The genes are TRBV7-6 and TRBJ1-1; possibly TRBD1 for D (5 bases). CDR1 SGHVS and CDR2 FNYEAQ come from the germline V gene. This CDR3 spans 14 amino acids. V was trimmed by 5 bases and J by 1 base, leaving 11 bases between them.